This TCR beta chain emerged from a study of T-cell reconstitution after alpha-beta-depleted transplantation in children. General study findings and limits: Roughly two months post-transplant, alpha-beta T cells reportedly originated from several hundred graft clones that had expanded.

The V gene's germline CDR1 is DFQATT and CDR2 SNEGSKA (reference sequence). Trimming left V 3 bases short and J 4 bases short, with 12 bases between. This CDR3 comprises 14 residues. Molecular barcoding with unique molecular identifiers was used for the TCRbeta library. TCRdb called the PCR reads again in MiXCR, with one record for every CDR3 protein. The sample yields about 58,000 distinct CDR3 sequences, around 40% seen once. With respect to this clonotype: Its cognate antigen is unknown.

The chain is built from TRBV20-1 and TRBJ2-2; a possible D gene is TRBD2 (5 bases). The receptor was isolated from a male patient younger than 18 who had a stem cell transplant for acute lymphoblastic leukemia, so the T cells may come from the graft donor. Specimen: PBMCs, mostly from graft donor cells, collected 360 days after TCRalphabeta/CD19-depleted stem cell transplant. CDR3 coding DNA: TGCAGTGCTAGTTATGGCGGAGGCACCGGGGAGCTGTTTTTT. Protein product: CSASYGGGTGELFF.